Listed here is a single T cell receptor (beta chain). This clonotype appeared a few times. The antigen it recognizes is unknown. Per-base qualities were not stored, and no clone one base away is much larger. TCRdb names Illumina HiSeq 1500 as the instrument used. TCRdb reanalyzed the raw reads on its own, using fastp at Q25 for trimming and MiXCR for clone calling, and kept in-frame beta chains. Entries are consolidated by CDR3 protein sequence, retaining the most common genes and DNA. The sample table shows about 360,000 distinct CDR3 sequences, and 15% to 20% are seen once. The top ten clones comprise less than 9.5% of the sample. This entry comes from a study of T cell repertoires in cytomegalovirus infection (dated by TCRdb to between 2017 and 2020). Background on the whole study: Donor HLA type was relevant to the analysis, as public TCR beta signatures indicated carriage of CMV infection together with the matching HLA type.

What the study reported, not specific to this receptor: Cumulative frequency of public TCR beta family members discriminated carriers of CMV infection plus the relevant HLA type in this cohort and an independent approximately 370-donor cohort. The ex vivo response was dominated by HLA-C-restricted CMV-specific TCR beta clonotypes, which also provided the single most frequent clonotype in two of eight donors.

CDR1 is given as SGDLS and CDR2 as YYNGEE, both from the germline V gene. Compared with germline, V lacks 4 bases and J lacks 3 bases; bases without a gene match: 10. The cysteine opens and the phenylalanine closes a CDR3 of 16 amino acids. The read is trimmed to its CDR3 DNA, 48 bases read in frame from base 1. The chain employs TRBV9 and TRBJ2-1; the central 7 bases match TRBD2. Material for sequencing was PBMCs. The TCR originated in a human donor in good health (CMV status not recorded). Some clones in this sample may be carry-over from other donors' samples. The DNA reads TGTGCCAGCAGCCCCAGAGGGAGGGCCTTCTACAATGAGCAGTTCTTC. Translated, it reads CASSPRGRAFYNEQFF.